Sequencing of this T cell receptor (beta chain) was carried out in a study of T-cell reconstitution after alpha-beta-depleted transplantation in children. This CDR3 has 15 residues. The germline V and J ends were trimmed by 5 bases and 7 bases, with 15 bases remaining between them. CDR1 and CDR2 (germline): MDHEN, SYDVKM. This clonotype was counted between two and nine times. As it was prepared, the TCRbeta library received unique molecular identifiers. TCRdb passed the PCR reads through MiXCR, listing each CDR3 protein once. The data show about 980,000 distinct CDR3 sequences, around 30% seen once. This clonotype was obtained from a boy younger than two who had a stem cell transplant for SCID, so the T cells may come from the graft donor. The chain employs TRBV28 and TRBJ1-6; the D gene is possibly TRBD1 (5 bases). This material consisted of PBMCs, mostly from graft donor cells, taken 360 days after TCRalphabeta/CD19-depleted stem cell transplant. CDR3 bases: TGTGCCAGCAGTCAGCCCGGGCCAGGGAATTCACCCCTCCACTTT. Its protein product is CASSQPGPGNSPLHF.